One sample yielded the 21 T cell receptor beta chains listed below, sequenced in a study of OX40 agonist ivuxolimab in advanced cancers. Sequencing used immunoSEQ multiplex PCR; TCRdb keeps in-frame clones, though not all of them. The sample records some 37,000 clones, about 87% being singletons. The sample in question was CD4+ or CD8+ T cells sorted from blood, obtained in a trial of the OX40 agonist ivuxolimab. The receptors were sampled from an adult with an advanced solid tumor such as melanoma, head and neck, liver or kidney cancer.

This clone was detected once. This sequence joins TRBV9 and TRBJ2-5; D is unresolved. V was clipped by 0 bases and J by 7 bases, with 7 bases between them. The germline V gene encodes CDR1 SGDLS and CDR2 YYNGEE. CDR3 size: 12 residues. CDR3 sequence reads: CASSVEAGTQYF. CDR3 DNA: TGTGCCAGCAGCGTAGAAGCCGGGACCCAGTACTTC.

Only a few counts were recorded for this clone. This sequence joins TRBV7-8 and TRBJ2-1; 9 nucleotides agree with TRBD1. Germline-derived CDR1 and CDR2 are SGHVS and FQNEAQ. The CDR3 is 13 amino acids. Germline trimming cut 5 bases from V and 8 bases from J; bases unmatched to any gene: 4. The CDR3 sequence: CASSPWTGDEQFF. In DNA form, the CDR3 reads TGTGCCAGCAGCCCCTGGACAGGGGATGAGCAGTTCTTC.

The genes are TRBV19 and TRBJ2-2; 9 nucleotides align to TRBD1. After removal of 5 bases from V and 5 bases from J, the junction contained 6 bases not matched to a gene. Germline CDR1 and CDR2: LNHDA and SQIVND (reference sequence). The CDR3 covers 15 residues. This CDR3 reads CASSLGQGSTGELFF. DNA for the CDR3: TGTGCCAGTAGTCTAGGACAGGGGTCGACCGGGGAGCTGTTTTTT.

The chain joins TRBV2 to TRBJ1-2; 11 bases agree with TRBD1. The V segment lost 7 bases and the J segment 7 bases; nucleotides outside the gene matches: 11. The CDR3 loop spans 15 amino acids. Germline V gene sequence: CDR1 SNHLY, CDR2 FYNNEI. The chain's CDR3 is CASTERQDRGLGYTF. CDR3 DNA: TGTGCCAGCACCGAACGACAGGACAGGGGGCTTGGCTACACCTTC.

The V gene is TRBV21-1, the J gene TRBJ2-7; TRBD1 was called by the table and not checked on the DNA. TRBV21-1 is a known pseudogene. CDR3 length: 13 amino acids. The CDR3, as DNA: TGTGCCAGCAGCAGGGACAGGGTCGGCGAGCAGTACTTC. This codes for CASSRDRVGEQYF.

This chain uses TRBV7-6 with TRBJ1-1; D ambiguous. Germline lookup yields CDR1 SGHVS and CDR2 FNYEAQ. The V and J ends lost 5 bases and 6 bases respectively, with 13 bases between them. This CDR3 spans 13 amino acids. The CDR3 DNA reads as TGTGCCAGCAGCCAGTGGGAGGATCCTGAAGCTTTCTTT. This encodes CASSQWEDPEAFF.

The DNA for the CDR3 is TGTGCCACCAGCAGAGTCGGAGCATTTGGCTACACCTTC. Its translation: CATSRVGAFGYTF. The V call is TRBV15, the J call TRBJ1-2; no firm D call. Trimming pared 1 base from V and 7 bases from J, leaving 10 bases between. The CDR3 has 13 residues. Germline V gives CDR1 LNHNV, CDR2 YYDKDF (reference sequence).

The chain combines TRBV11-2 with TRBJ1-4; D remains unclear. This CDR3 has 15 residues. Trimming pared 1 base from V and 6 bases from J, leaving 12 bases between. The germline V gene encodes CDR1 SGHAT and CDR2 FQNNGV. The CDR3 DNA sequence: TGTGCCAGCAGCTTAGGGGCGTTCGGTGATGAAAAACTGTTTTTT. This codes for CASSLGAFGDEKLFF.

The chain joins TRBV2 to TRBJ1-3; D remains ambiguous. Between the trimmed V and J ends, which lost 6 bases and 7 bases, there was a span of 13 bases. The CDR3 contains 13 residues. Germline lookup yields CDR1 SNHLY and CDR2 FYNNEI. CDR3 loop: CASRDRGGNTIYF. DNA for the CDR3: TGTGCCAGCAGGGACCGGGGAGGCAACACCATATATTTT.

V usage is TRBV2 and J usage is TRBJ1-5; D might be TRBD1 (5 bases). Looked up from germline, CDR1 is SNHLY and CDR2 is FYNNEI. The CDR3 is made up of 14 amino acids. V was cut by 1 base and J by 3 bases, with 7 bases left in between. The CDR3 bases are TGTGCCAGCAGTGAAGGGGGGGTCAATCAGCCCCAGCATTTT. This encodes CASSEGGVNQPQHF.

The V gene is TRBV30, the J gene TRBJ1-1; no reliable D call. Germline-derived CDR1 and CDR2 are GTSNPN and SVGIG (reference sequence). The CDR3 is 13 residues long. Trimming took 1 base from V and 2 from J, leaving 8 bases between them. The CDR3 reads CAWSERRNTEAFF. The CDR3 nucleotides read TGTGCCTGGAGTGAAAGGAGAAACACTGAAGCTTTCTTT.

The V and J genes are TRBV11-2 and TRBJ2-7; D not certain. V was clipped by 4 bases and J by 0 bases, with 13 bases between them. Germline CDR1 SGHAT, CDR2 FQNNGV. CDR3 length: 15 residues. CDR3: CASSSRVGSSYEQYF. The CDR3 DNA is TGTGCCAGCAGCTCCCGAGTGGGCAGCTCCTACGAGCAGTACTTC.

The chain is built from TRBV6-6 and TRBJ2-7, with TRBD1 matching 12 bases. Losses at the gene ends were 3 bases for V and 6 bases for J; bases not matched to a gene: 6. The CDR3 is 15 amino acids. From germline, CDR1 is MNHNY and CDR2 SVGAGI (reference sequence). The CDR3 protein is CASSYPGTGGFEQYF. As DNA, the CDR3 is TGTGCCAGCAGTTATCCCGGGACAGGGGGCTTCGAGCAGTACTTC.

The chain carries TRBV4-2 and TRBJ2-3, with 9 bases identical to TRBD2. V shed 0 bases, J shed 2 bases, and the junction held 3 bases outside the gene matches. Germline values: CDR1 LGHNA, CDR2 YNFKEQ. This CDR3 is built from 16 residues. CDR3 amino acids: CASSQEGTSYTDTQYF. As DNA, the CDR3 is TGTGCCAGCAGCCAAGAGGGGACTAGCTACACAGATACGCAGTATTTT.

This chain links TRBV18 with TRBJ2-1; D may be TRBD1 (6 bases). Germline V gives CDR1 KGHSH, CDR2 LQKENI. With 1 base removed from V and 5 bases from J, the gap between germline ends came to 15 bases. This CDR3 is built from 16 residues. This chain's CDR3 is CASSPRLGTQNNEQFF. The CDR3 DNA reads TGTGCCAGCTCACCACGGCTCGGGACACAAAACAATGAGCAGTTCTTC.

The rearrangement links TRBV7-2 to TRBJ2-7; 10 bases map to TRBD1. V dropped 2 bases and J dropped 6; count of bases not matched to a gene: 10. The CDR3 spans 16 residues. Germline CDR1 reads SGHTA; CDR2 reads FQGNSA. CDR3 residues: CASSLWTGGLSAEQYF. The CDR3 DNA reads TGTGCCAGCAGCTTATGGACAGGGGGTCTATCCGCCGAGCAGTACTTC. Full variable domain (rest looked up from reference TRBV7-2 and TRBJ2-7): GAGVSQSPSNKVTEKGKDVELRCDPISGHTALYWYRQSLGQGLEFLIYFQGNSAPDKSGLPSDRFSAERTGGSVSTLTIQRTQQEDSAVYLCASSLWTGGLSAEQYFGPGTRLTVT.

Of note for this clone: Sequence at one end of the junction differs from germline and may be a read error. The chain employs TRBV15 and TRBJ1-1; D is ambiguous. Germline lookup yields CDR1 LNHNV and CDR2 YYDKDF (reference sequence). There are 14 residues in the CDR3. The CDR3 sequence: CATSRELGYTETFF. As DNA, the CDR3 is TGTGCCACCAGCAGAGAGTTGGGTTACACTGAAACTTTCTTT.

This sequence joins TRBV4-1 and TRBJ1-5; D remains unclear. The CDR3 extends over 14 amino acids. CDR1 and CDR2 (germline): MGHRA, YSYEKL. V was shortened by 1 base and J by 4 bases, with 8 bases between the two germline ends. The CDR3 sequence: CASSQVGGNQPQHF. The CDR3 DNA reads TGCGCCAGCAGCCAAGTTGGCGGGAATCAGCCCCAGCATTTT.

The genes are TRBV11-2 and TRBJ1-1; perhaps TRBD1 as D (5 bases). The CDR3 consists of 14 residues. Germline loops: CDR1 SGHAT, CDR2 FQNNGV. Deletions cut 1 base from V and 8 bases from J, with 14 bases between. The CDR3 nucleotides read TGTGCCAGCAGCTTAGGGGGACGGACTGAGGAAGCTTTCTTT. Its protein is CASSLGGRTEEAFF.

The chain carries TRBV7-6 and TRBJ1-4, with a weak D call TRBD1 (5 bases). The CDR3 totals 14 residues. V lost 5 bases to trimming and J lost 8 bases, with 15 bases between them. Germline V gene sequence: CDR1 SGHVS, CDR2 FNYEAQ. CDR3 DNA sequence: TGTGCCAGCAGCACCGGGACGGTGAGGGAAAAACTGTTTTTT. This sequence encodes CASSTGTVREKLFF.

In nucleotides, the CDR3 is TGTGCCAGCAAGCGGACAGGGTTGAACACTGAAGCTTTCTTT. Translated: CASKRTGLNTEAFF. This chain uses TRBV6-5 with TRBJ1-1; TRBD1 matches 8 bases. Germline V gene lookup returns CDR1 MNHEY and CDR2 SVGAGI. Trimming cost V 7 bases and J 0 bases; bases outside gene matches: 4. The CDR3 loop spans 14 amino acids.